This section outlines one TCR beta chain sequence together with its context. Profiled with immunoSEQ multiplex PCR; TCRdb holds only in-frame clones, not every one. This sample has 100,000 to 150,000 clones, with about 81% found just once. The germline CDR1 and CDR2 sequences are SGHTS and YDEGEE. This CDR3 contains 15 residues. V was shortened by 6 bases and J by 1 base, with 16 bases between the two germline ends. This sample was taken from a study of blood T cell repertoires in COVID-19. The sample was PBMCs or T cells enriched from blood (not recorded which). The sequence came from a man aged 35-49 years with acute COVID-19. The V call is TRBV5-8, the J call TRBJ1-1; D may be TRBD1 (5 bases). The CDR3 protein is CASTRGIVKNTEAFF. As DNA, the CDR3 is TGTGCCAGCACTCGGGGGATAGTGAAGAACACTGAAGCTTTCTTT.